These T cell receptor beta chains were read from a single sample in a study of blood T cells in healthy people across ages. Each CDR3 protein gets one entry after TCRdb re-called the 5' RACE reads with MiXCR. The sample includes roughly 800,000 distinct CDR3 sequences, 58% of them seen just once. Sequences were obtained from blood. The source is a man aged 25-45 years in good health. Each CDR3 is given with its conserved first and last residue. D genes are given only for firm matches. Rows give clone size only sometimes, using once, few, many, or a class for an expanded clone.

clone size	D gene	CDR3 length	V gene	J gene	CDR3 protein	CDR3 DNA
NA	TRBD2	15	TRBV7-2	TRBJ2-4	CAGSHQTAGRNIQYF	TGTGCCGGCAGCCACCAAACAGCGGGGAGGAACATTCAGTACTTC
NA	NA	11	TRBV29-1	TRBJ1-2	CSAPYGLGYTF	TGCAGCGCTCCATATGGCTTAGGCTACACCTTC
NA	NA	17	TRBV28	TRBJ2-3	CASKGQGRAGGPDTQYF	TGTGCCAGCAAGGGACAGGGGAGAGCGGGGGGGCCAGATACGCAGTATTTT
many	NA	13	TRBV15	TRBJ2-7	CATSVPDSYEQYF	TGTGCCACCAGCGTCCCCGATTCGTACGAGCAGTACTTC
NA	TRBD1	18	TRBV20-1	TRBJ2-6	CSARDSGQGNLGANVLTF	TGCAGTGCTAGAGATTCAGGACAGGGCAACCTTGGGGCCAACGTCCTGACTTTC
NA	NA	17	TRBV3-1	TRBJ2-1	CASSHTSPRPSGGEQFF	TGTGCCAGCAGCCACACGTCCCCCAGGCCTTCTGGGGGTGAGCAGTTCTTC
NA	TRBD2	17	TRBV4-2	TRBJ2-1	CASSLEIASGREDEQFF	TGTGCCAGCAGCCTAGAGATCGCTAGCGGGAGGGAGGATGAGCAGTTCTTC
NA	TRBD2	16	TRBV6-1	TRBJ2-7	CASRITSGPISYEQYF	TGTGCCAGCAGGATTACTAGCGGGCCTATTTCCTACGAGCAGTACTTC
NA	NA	16	TRBV18	TRBJ2-3	CASSPMRAGRTDTQYF	TGTGCCAGCTCACCGATGCGGGCGGGGAGAACAGATACGCAGTATTTT
NA	NA	13	TRBV29-1	TRBJ2-3	CSVPREPTDTQYF	TGCAGCGTACCCCGGGAACCCACAGATACGCAGTATTTT
few	TRBD2	13	TRBV29-1	TRBJ2-1	CSSRTSGGDEQFF	TGCAGCTCAAGGACTAGCGGGGGGGATGAGCAGTTCTTC
NA	NA	14	TRBV6-5	TRBJ2-3	CASSYLGAGDTQYF	TGTGCCAGCAGTTATTTGGGGGCTGGAGATACGCAGTATTTT
NA	NA	12	TRBV7-9	TRBJ2-3	CASSRETDTQYF	TGTGCCAGCAGCCGAGAAACAGATACGCAGTATTTT
once	NA	14	TRBV11-2	TRBJ2-5	CASSPILGTSTQYF	TGTGCCAGCAGCCCGATTCTCGGGACTTCGACCCAGTACTTC
NA	NA	15	TRBV15	TRBJ2-4	CANCNPGVGGNIQYF	TGTGCCAACTGCAACCCGGGAGTCGGTGGGAACATTCAGTACTTC
NA	NA	14	TRBV20-1	TRBJ1-4	CSASSTATNEKLFF	TGCAGCGCTAGTAGCACTGCAACTAATGAAAAACTGTTTTTT
NA	NA	14	TRBV7-6	TRBJ2-7	CASSSGAYSYEQYF	TGTGCCAGCAGCTCTGGAGCGTACTCCTACGAGCAGTACTTC
once	NA	11	TRBV28	TRBJ2-1	CASYFHNEQFF	TGTGCCAGTTACTTCCACAATGAGCAGTTCTTC
NA	NA	13	TRBV7-3	TRBJ1-1	CASSIRQDSSAFF	TGTGCCAGCAGCATACGACAGGATTCGAGCGCTTTCTTT
NA	TRBD2	16	TRBV6-6	TRBJ2-5	CASSYSGGGGSETQYF	TGTGCCAGCAGTTACTCGGGCGGGGGAGGTTCAGAGACCCAGTACTTC
few	NA	15	TRBV20-1	TRBJ2-1	CSASKPESSYNEQFF	TGCAGTGCTTCAAAGCCGGAAAGCTCCTACAATGAGCAGTTCTTC
NA	NA	13	TRBV5-1	TRBJ1-2	CASGDRTSCGYTF	TGCGCCAGCGGAGACCGTACGTCTTGCGGCTACACCTTC
NA	NA	13	TRBV20-1	TRBJ1-5	CSAQPGSHQPQHF	TGCAGTGCCCAACCGGGTTCTCATCAGCCCCAGCATTTT
NA	NA	15	TRBV7-2	TRBJ2-4	CASSFSFRGKNIQYF	TGTGCCAGCAGCTTCAGCTTCCGGGGCAAAAACATTCAGTACTTC
NA	TRBD1	13	TRBV6-2/TRBV6-3	TRBJ1-2	CASRPRQGLTGTF	TGTGCCAGCAGACCAAGACAGGGATTAACTGGCACCTTC
few	TRBD2	14	TRBV6-2/TRBV6-3	TRBJ2-5	CASRSPRETETQYF	TGTGCCAGCAGAAGCCCGCGGGAGACGGAGACCCAGTACTTC
NA	NA	12	TRBV10-3	TRBJ2-5	CAISEAEGTQYF	TGTGCCATCAGTGAAGCTGAAGGGACCCAGTACTTC
NA	TRBD2	15	TRBV28	TRBJ2-7	CASHPGTSGNYEQYF	TGTGCCAGCCACCCAGGGACTAGCGGGAACTACGAGCAGTACTTC
NA	NA	13	TRBV15	TRBJ2-3	CATRGLSTDTQYF	TGTGCCACCAGGGGTTTAAGCACAGATACGCAGTATTTT
NA	TRBD2	12	TRBV29-1	TRBJ2-7	CSVLAGVLEQYF	TGCAGCGTCCTAGCGGGCGTCCTGGAGCAGTACTTC
once	NA	15	TRBV7-8	TRBJ1-2	CASSLRSGQTYGYTF	TGTGCCAGCAGCTTAAGGTCCGGACAGACCTATGGCTACACCTTC
NA	NA	16	TRBV5-1	TRBJ2-1	CASSLAGTQVYNGQFF	TGCGCCAGCAGCTTGGCCGGGACACAAGTTTACAATGGGCAGTTCTTC
few	NA	15	TRBV4-2	TRBJ2-5	CASSQDKYLKETQYF	TGTGCCAGCAGCCAAGATAAGTACCTTAAAGAGACCCAGTACTTC
NA	NA	15	TRBV18	TRBJ2-7	CASSGTGDSSYEQYF	TGTGCCAGCTCAGGTACGGGGGACAGCTCCTACGAGCAGTACTTC
few	NA	15	TRBV4-3	TRBJ2-7	CASSQDDGLWGEQYF	TGCGCCAGCAGCCAAGATGACGGGCTATGGGGGGAGCAGTACTTC